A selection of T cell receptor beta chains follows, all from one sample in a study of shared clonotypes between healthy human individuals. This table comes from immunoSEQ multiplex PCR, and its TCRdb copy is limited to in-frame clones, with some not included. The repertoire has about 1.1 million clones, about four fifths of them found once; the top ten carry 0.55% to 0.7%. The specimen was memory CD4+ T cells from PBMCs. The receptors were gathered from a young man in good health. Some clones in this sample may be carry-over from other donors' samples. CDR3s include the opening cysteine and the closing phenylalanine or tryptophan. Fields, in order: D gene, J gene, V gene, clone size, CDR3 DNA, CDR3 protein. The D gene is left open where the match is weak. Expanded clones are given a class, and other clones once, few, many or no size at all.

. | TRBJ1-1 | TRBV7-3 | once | TGTGCCAGCAGCTTACGGAGGGGGTCTGAAGCTTTCTTT | CASSLRRGSEAFF
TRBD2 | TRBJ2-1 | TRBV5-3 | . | TGTGCCAGAAGCTTGAAGGGACTAGCGCAGCGAGAGCAGTTCTTC | CARSLKGLAQREQFF
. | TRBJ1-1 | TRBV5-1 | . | TGCGCCAGCCGACCGAGGCCCGAGACTGAAGCTTTCTTT | CASRPRPETEAFF
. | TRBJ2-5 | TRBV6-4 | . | TGTGCCAGCAAGGAGAACAGGGTAGAGGAGACCCAGTACTTC | CASKENRVEETQYF
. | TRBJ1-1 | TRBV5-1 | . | TGCGCCAGCAGCTCGGACCGGGGCACTGAAGCTTTCTTT | CASSSDRGTEAFF
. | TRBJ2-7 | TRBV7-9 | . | TGTGCCAGCAGCTTAAGGGGAACAGGGCAGTACTTC | CASSLRGTGQYF
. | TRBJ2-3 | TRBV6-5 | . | TGTGCCAGCAGACGCGGGGCGCTTGGGACGCAGTATTTT | CASRRGALGTQYF
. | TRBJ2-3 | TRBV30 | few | TGTGCCTGGAGACGGGGTAGGCAAGGCACAGATACGCAGTATTTT | CAWRRGRQGTDTQYF
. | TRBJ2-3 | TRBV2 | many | TGTGCCAGCAGTGACAGGGCAGATACGCAGTATTTT | CASSDRADTQYF
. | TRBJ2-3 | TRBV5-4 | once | TGTGCCAGCAGCTCGCAAGGGCTAGGTGGAGATACGCAGTATTTT | CASSSQGLGGDTQYF
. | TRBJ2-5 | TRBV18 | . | TGTGCCAGCTCACCAAATGCGGCGACCCCAGAGACCCAGTACTTC | CASSPNAATPETQYF
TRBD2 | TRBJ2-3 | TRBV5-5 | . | TGTGCCAGCAGCGTGCGGGAGTCTAGCACAGATACGCAGTATTTT | CASSVRESSTDTQYF
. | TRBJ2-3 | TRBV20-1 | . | TGCATAGTGGGGGCAGATACGCAGTATTTT | CIVGADTQYF
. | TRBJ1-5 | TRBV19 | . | TGTGCCAGTAATACGGGGGGTCAGCCCCAGCATTTT | CASNTGGQPQHF
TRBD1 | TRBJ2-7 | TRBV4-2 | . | TGTGCCAGCAGCCGGCGGACAGGGGACTCCTACGAGCAGTACTTC | CASSRRTGDSYEQYF
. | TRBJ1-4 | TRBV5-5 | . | TGTGCCAGCAGCTTGGAGGGGAACACTAATGAAAAACTGTTTTTT | CASSLEGNTNEKLFF
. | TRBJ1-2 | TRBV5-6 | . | TGTGCCAGCAGCCCCAATTTTAGAGGCTACACCTTC | CASSPNFRGYTF
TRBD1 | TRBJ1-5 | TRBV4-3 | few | TGCGCCAGCAGCCAAGCCTCTTATCAGGGGGCCCAGCATTTT | CASSQASYQGAQHF
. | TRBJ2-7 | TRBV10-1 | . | TGCGCCAGGCCATCGGGGGCCTACGAGCAGTACTTC | CARPSGAYEQYF
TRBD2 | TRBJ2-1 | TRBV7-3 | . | TGTGCCAGCAGCCCCAGACTAGCTTCCGATGAGCAGTTCTTC | CASSPRLASDEQFF
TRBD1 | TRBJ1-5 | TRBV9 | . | TGTGCCAGCAGCCGCACTGGGACAGGGTTTTTGCAGCCCCAGCATTTT | CASSRTGTGFLQPQHF
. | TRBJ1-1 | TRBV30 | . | TGTGCCTGGACCCTATTGGGGCAGAGGGTGGGTGAAGCTTTCTTT | CAWTLLGQRVGEAFF
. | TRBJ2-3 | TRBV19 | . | TGTGCCAGTAGTGCCTCAGGGCAGGGAGCAGATACGCAGTATTTT | CASSASGQGADTQYF
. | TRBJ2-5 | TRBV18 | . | TGTGCCAGCTCACCCCGAATTGGGCCTCAAGAGACCCAGTACTTC | CASSPRIGPQETQYF
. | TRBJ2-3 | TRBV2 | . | TGTGCCAGCAGTGGCGGGACTCAAGTGGATACGCAGTATTTT | CASSGGTQVDTQYF
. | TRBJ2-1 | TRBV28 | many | TGTGCCAGCAGACGAACATCCGGGTCCGTCCTAGCGGAGCAGTTCTTC | CASRRTSGSVLAEQFF
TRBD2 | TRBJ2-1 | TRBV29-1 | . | TGCAGCGTTTTTTCGGGAGGGTTGGATGAGCAGTTCTTC | CSVFSGGLDEQFF
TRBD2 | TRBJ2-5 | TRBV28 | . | TGTGCCAGCAGTGACCGTCTAGCGGAAGAGACCCAGTACTTC | CASSDRLAEETQYF